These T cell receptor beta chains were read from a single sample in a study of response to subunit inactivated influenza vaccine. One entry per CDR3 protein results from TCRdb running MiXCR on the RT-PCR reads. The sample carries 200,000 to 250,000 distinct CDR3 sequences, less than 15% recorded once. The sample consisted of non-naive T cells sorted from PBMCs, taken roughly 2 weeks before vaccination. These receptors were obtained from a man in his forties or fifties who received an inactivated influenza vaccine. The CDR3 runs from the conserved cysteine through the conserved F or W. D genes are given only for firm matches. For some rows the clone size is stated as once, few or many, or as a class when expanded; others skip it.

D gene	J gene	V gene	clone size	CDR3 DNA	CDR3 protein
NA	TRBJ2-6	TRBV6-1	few	TGTGCCAGCAGGGTTCAGGCCTCTGGGGCCAACGTCCTGACTTTC	CASRVQASGANVLTF
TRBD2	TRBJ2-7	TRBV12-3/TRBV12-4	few	TGTGCCAGCAGTTCAACTAGCGGGGCCTACGAGCAGTACTTC	CASSSTSGAYEQYF
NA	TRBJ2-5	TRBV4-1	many	TGCGCCAGCAGCCAACCTGACAGGGAGGGAGAGACCCAGTACTTC	CASSQPDREGETQYF
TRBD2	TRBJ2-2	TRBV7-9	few	TGTGCCAGCAGCTCTCGGGGGGATACCGGGGAGCTGTTTTTT	CASSSRGDTGELFF
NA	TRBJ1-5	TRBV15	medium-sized	TGTGCCACCAGCAGAGATCGGGCTCAGCCCCAGCATTTT	CATSRDRAQPQHF
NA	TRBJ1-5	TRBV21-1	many	TGTGCCAGCAGCAAAAGGTCGTGGGGGGCGGGTCAGCCCCAGCATTTT	CASSKRSWGAGQPQHF
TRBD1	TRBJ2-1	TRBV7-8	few	TGTGCCAGCAGCGTCCGGGACAGCGGCAATGAGCAGTTCTTC	CASSVRDSGNEQFF
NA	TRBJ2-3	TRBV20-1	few	TGCAGTGCTAGAAATAAAGAAGGGGCAGATACGCAGTATTTT	CSARNKEGADTQYF
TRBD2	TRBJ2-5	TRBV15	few	TGTGCCACCAGCAGAGGGACTAGCGGGGAGGGAGAGACCCAGTACTTC	CATSRGTSGEGETQYF
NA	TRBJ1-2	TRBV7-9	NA	TGTGCCAGCAGCCCAGCCTACCGGGACACAAAATCCTATGGCTACACCTTC	CASSPAYRDTKSYGYTF
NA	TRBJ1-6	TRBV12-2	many	TGTGCAAGTCTCAGAGTGACTAATTCACCCCTCCACTTT	CASLRVTNSPLHF
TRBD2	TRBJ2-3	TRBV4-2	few	TGTGCCAGCAGCCAAGCGGGACTAGCGGGAGCTGGAGATACGCAGTATTTT	CASSQAGLAGAGDTQYF
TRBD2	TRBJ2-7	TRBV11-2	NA	TGTGCCAGCAGCCAGCTAGCGGACTCCTACGAGCAGTACTTC	CASSQLADSYEQYF
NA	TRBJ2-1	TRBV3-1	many	TGTGCCAGCAGCCTGGGGCGAGTGGGAAATGAGCAGTTCTTC	CASSLGRVGNEQFF
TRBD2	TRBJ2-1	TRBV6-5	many	TGTGCCAGCAGTTACTCGACAGCGGGACTAGCGGGTAACAATGAGCAGTTCTTC	CASSYSTAGLAGNNEQFF
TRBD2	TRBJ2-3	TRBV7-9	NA	TGTGCCAGCAGCCCGGGGACTAGCACTAGCACAGATACGCAGTATTTT	CASSPGTSTSTDTQYF
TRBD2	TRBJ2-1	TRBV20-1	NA	TGCAGTGCTAGGGGACTAGAAAGTAATTTCTTC	CSARGLESNFF
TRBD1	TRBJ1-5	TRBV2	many	TGTGCCAGCAGCGGACGGACAGGGAGGCAGCCCCAGCATTTT	CASSGRTGRQPQHF
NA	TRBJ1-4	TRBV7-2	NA	TGTGCCAGCAGCTTAAACCACCCATCAACTAATGAAAAACTGTTTTTT	CASSLNHPSTNEKLFF
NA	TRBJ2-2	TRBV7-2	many	TGTGCCAGCAGCCTAACTACGAACACCGGGGAGCTGTTTTTT	CASSLTTNTGELFF
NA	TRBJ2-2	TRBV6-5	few	TGTGCCAGCAGTTACAACGTGGGGGGAGACACCGGGGAGCTGTTTTTT	CASSYNVGGDTGELFF
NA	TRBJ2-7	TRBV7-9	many	TGTGCCAGCAGCCCCTGGACAGTCCCGAGGGAGCAGTACTTC	CASSPWTVPREQYF
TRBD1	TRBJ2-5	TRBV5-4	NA	TGTGCCAGCAGGCTACAGGGGGATGAGACCCAGTACTTC	CASRLQGDETQYF
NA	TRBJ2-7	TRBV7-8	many	TGTGCCAGCAGCTTAGCGGTCGGGGATCTCTACGAGCAGTACTTC	CASSLAVGDLYEQYF
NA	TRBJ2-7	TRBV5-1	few	TGCGCCAGCAGCTCCCGGGACGAAGGCGAGCAGTACTTC	CASSSRDEGEQYF
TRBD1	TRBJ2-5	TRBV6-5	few	TGTGCCAGCAGTTACTCGCTAGTAGGGACAGGGCGGAGGGCAGAGACCCAGTACTTC	CASSYSLVGTGRRAETQYF
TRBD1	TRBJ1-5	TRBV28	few	TGTGCCAGCGACCGGACAGGGGGCGCTAGGCAGCCCCAGCATTTT	CASDRTGGARQPQHF
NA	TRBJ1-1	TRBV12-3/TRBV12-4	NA	TGTGCCAGCAGTTTACAGGAGGGCACTGAAGCTTTCTTT	CASSLQEGTEAFF
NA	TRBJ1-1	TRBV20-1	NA	TGCAGTGCTAAATCCAGGAATAACATGAACACTGAAGCTTTCTTT	CSAKSRNNMNTEAFF
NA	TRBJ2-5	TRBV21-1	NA	TGTGCCAGCCGGGACAGGGGGCGAGAGACCCAGTACTTC	CASRDRGRETQYF
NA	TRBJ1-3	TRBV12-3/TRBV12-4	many	TGTGCCAGCAGGCCCTATGTCGGACGCATCTCTGGAAACACCATATATTTT	CASRPYVGRISGNTIYF